The clone carrying this TCR beta chain showed up just a few times. The record originates from a study of tumor-infiltrating lymphocytes in oesophageal squamous cell carcinoma. TCRdb fed the PCR reads into MiXCR, producing one record per CDR3 protein. The sample lists 8,500 to 11,000 distinct CDR3 sequences, about 60% occurring once. The CDR3 is 13 amino acids. Germline V lookup: CDR1 SGHTA, CDR2 FQGNSA. Trimming pared 1 base from V and 2 bases from J, leaving 5 bases between. The receptor was derived from a female donor with esophageal squamous cell carcinoma. The sequencing input was esophageal tumor tissue. The rearrangement links TRBV7-2 to TRBJ2-5; D gene unclear. CDR3 in DNA: TGTGCCAGCAGCTTAGGACCGCAAGAGACCCAGTACTTC. Translated: CASSLGPQETQYF.